This TCR beta chain was sequenced for a study of blood T cells in healthy people across ages. The CDR3 is 17 residues long. Deletions cut 0 bases from V and 7 bases from J, with 16 bases between. Germline assignment: CDR1 LGHNA and CDR2 YSLEER. There were at least 6 micrograms of total RNA extracted from every sample. Then a second PCR, running roughly 7 to 12 cycles, was carried out with a sample-barcoded 5' primer and a J-beta primer mix. MiXCR, run by TCRdb on the 5' RACE reads, gives a single entry per CDR3 protein. The table lists about 1,800,000 distinct CDR3 sequences, under 30% of them singletons.

The material sequenced was blood. The chain uses TRBV4-3 and TRBJ1-6; possibly TRBD1 for D (6 bases). The receptor's source is a woman in her thirties in good health. DNA for the CDR3: TGCGCCAGCAGCCAAGAGGGGGGTAGGGGGAGGAATTCACCCCTCCACTTT. This translates into CASSQEGGRGRNSPLHF.